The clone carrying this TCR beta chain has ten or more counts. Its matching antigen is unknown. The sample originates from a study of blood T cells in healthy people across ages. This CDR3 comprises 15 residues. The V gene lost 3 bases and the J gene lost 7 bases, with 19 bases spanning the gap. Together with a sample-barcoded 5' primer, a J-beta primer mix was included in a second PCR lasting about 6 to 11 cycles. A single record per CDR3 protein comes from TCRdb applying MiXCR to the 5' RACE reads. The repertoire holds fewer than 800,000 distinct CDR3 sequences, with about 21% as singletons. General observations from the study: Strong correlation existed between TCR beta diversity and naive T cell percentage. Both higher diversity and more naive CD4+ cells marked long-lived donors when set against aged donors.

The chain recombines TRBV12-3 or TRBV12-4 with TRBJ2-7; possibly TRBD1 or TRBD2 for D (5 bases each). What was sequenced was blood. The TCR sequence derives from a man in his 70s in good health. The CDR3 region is CASSFAKGPVGEQYF. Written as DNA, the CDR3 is TGTGCCAGCAGTTTTGCCAAGGGACCTGTGGGGGAGCAGTACTTC.